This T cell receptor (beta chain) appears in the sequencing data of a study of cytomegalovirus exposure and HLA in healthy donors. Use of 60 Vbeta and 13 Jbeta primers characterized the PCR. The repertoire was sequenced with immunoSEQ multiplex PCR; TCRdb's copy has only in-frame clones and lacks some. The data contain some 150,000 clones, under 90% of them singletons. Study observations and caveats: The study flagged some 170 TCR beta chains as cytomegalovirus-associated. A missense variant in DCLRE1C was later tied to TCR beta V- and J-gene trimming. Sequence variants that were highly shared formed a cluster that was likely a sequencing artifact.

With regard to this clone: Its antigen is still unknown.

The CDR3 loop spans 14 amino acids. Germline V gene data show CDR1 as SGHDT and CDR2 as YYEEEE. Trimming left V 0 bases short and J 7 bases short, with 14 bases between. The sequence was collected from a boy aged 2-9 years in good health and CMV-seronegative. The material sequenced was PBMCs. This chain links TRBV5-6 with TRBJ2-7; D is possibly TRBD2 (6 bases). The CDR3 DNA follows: TGTGCCAGCAGCTTGGTCGGGGGTACGGGGGAGCAGTACTTC. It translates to CASSLVGGTGEQYF.